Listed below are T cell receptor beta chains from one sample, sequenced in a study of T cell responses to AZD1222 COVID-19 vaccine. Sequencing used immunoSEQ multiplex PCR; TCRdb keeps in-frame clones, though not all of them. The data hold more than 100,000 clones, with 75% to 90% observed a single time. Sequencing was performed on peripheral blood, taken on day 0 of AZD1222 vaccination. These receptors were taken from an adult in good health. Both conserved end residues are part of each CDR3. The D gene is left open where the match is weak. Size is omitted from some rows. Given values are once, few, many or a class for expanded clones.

CDR3: CASSRIPGTILLAKNIQYF
DNA: TGTGCCAGCAGCCGCATTCCCGGGACAATACTTCTAGCCAAAAACATTCAGTACTTC
length: 19
V: TRBV16
D: .
size: .
J: TRBJ2-4

CDR3: CASSSRLAGTPGEQYF
DNA: TGTGCCAGCAGCTCAAGACTAGCGGGAACGCCTGGCGAGCAGTACTTC
length: 16
V: TRBV13
D: TRBD2
size: .
J: TRBJ2-7

CDR3: CASSVSGTGVQPQHF
DNA: TGTGCCAGCAGCGTGTCCGGGACAGGAGTGCAGCCCCAGCATTTT
length: 15
V: TRBV9
D: TRBD1
size: .
J: TRBJ1-5

CDR3: CASSVGQGIYGYTF
DNA: TGTGCCAGCAGCGTAGGACAGGGAATCTATGGCTACACCTTC
length: 14
V: TRBV9
D: TRBD1
size: .
J: TRBJ1-2

CDR3: CASRNPPGPLSYEQYF
DNA: TGTGCCAGCAGGAACCCACCGGGCCCCCTAAGTTACGAGCAGTACTTC
length: 16
V: TRBV28
D: .
size: medium-sized
J: TRBJ2-7

CDR3: CASSVSLGQGSEQYF
DNA: TGTGCCAGCAGCGTATCCCTCGGACAGGGTTCCGAGCAGTACTTC
length: 15
V: TRBV9
D: TRBD1
size: .
J: TRBJ2-7

CDR3: CASGYPTDYGYTF
DNA: TGTGCCAGCGGTTATCCGACAGACTATGGCTACACCTTC
length: 13
V: TRBV7-3
D: .
size: .
J: TRBJ1-2

CDR3: CASSQEELAGEWNEQFF
DNA: TGCGCCAGCAGCCAAGAAGAGCTAGCGGGAGAATGGAATGAGCAGTTCTTC
length: 17
V: TRBV4-1
D: TRBD2
size: .
J: TRBJ2-1

CDR3: CASRPSGRSGYTF
DNA: TGTGCCAGCAGACCTTCCGGACGATCTGGCTACACCTTC
length: 13
V: TRBV6-5
D: .
size: .
J: TRBJ1-2

CDR3: CASSIRTGNINEQFF
DNA: TGTGCCAGTAGTATCCGGACAGGGAATATCAATGAGCAGTTCTTC
length: 15
V: TRBV19
D: TRBD1
size: .
J: TRBJ2-1

CDR3: CSVPKGAKIGGEQFF
DNA: TGCAGCGTTCCCAAGGGGGCCAAGATCGGCGGTGAGCAGTTCTTC
length: 15
V: TRBV29-1
D: TRBD1
size: .
J: TRBJ2-1

CDR3: CASSGGGAFTDTQYF
DNA: TGTGCCAGCAGTGGGGGCGGGGCATTCACAGATACGCAGTATTTT
length: 15
V: TRBV28
D: .
size: .
J: TRBJ2-3

CDR3: CATSRDGTSGYTDTQYF
DNA: TGTGCCACCAGCAGAGATGGGACTAGCGGTTACACAGATACGCAGTATTTT
length: 17
V: TRBV15
D: TRBD2
size: .
J: TRBJ2-3

CDR3: CASSLQSSGNTIYF
DNA: TGTGCCAGCAGCTTACAGTCCTCTGGAAACACCATATATTTT
length: 14
V: TRBV7-9
D: .
size: once
J: TRBJ1-3

CDR3: CASSLAQASSGNTIYF
DNA: TGTGCCAGCAGCTTAGCACAGGCCAGCTCTGGAAACACCATATATTTT
length: 16
V: TRBV7-2
D: .
size: .
J: TRBJ1-3

CDR3: CASSPLGGTEAFF
DNA: TGTGCCAGCAGTCCCCTTGGGGGCACTGAAGCTTTCTTT
length: 13
V: TRBV12-3/TRBV12-4
D: .
size: .
J: TRBJ1-1

CDR3: CASSQFAGIAFF
DNA: TGTGCCAGCAGCCAATTCGCAGGGATTGCGTTCTTC
length: 12
V: TRBV11-2
D: .
size: few
J: TRBJ2-1

CDR3: CASSFGGGEQYF
DNA: TGTGCCAGCAGCTTCGGGGGCGGGGAGCAGTACTTC
length: 12
V: TRBV5-4
D: .
size: .
J: TRBJ2-7

CDR3: CASSFQARGEQYF
DNA: TGTGCCAGCAGCTTTCAAGCCAGGGGAGAGCAGTACTTC
length: 13
V: TRBV7-9
D: .
size: .
J: TRBJ2-7

CDR3: CASSLLLGTDYGYTF
DNA: TGTGCCAGCAGTTTACTCCTCGGGACGGATTATGGCTACACCTTC
length: 15
V: TRBV28
D: .
size: .
J: TRBJ1-2